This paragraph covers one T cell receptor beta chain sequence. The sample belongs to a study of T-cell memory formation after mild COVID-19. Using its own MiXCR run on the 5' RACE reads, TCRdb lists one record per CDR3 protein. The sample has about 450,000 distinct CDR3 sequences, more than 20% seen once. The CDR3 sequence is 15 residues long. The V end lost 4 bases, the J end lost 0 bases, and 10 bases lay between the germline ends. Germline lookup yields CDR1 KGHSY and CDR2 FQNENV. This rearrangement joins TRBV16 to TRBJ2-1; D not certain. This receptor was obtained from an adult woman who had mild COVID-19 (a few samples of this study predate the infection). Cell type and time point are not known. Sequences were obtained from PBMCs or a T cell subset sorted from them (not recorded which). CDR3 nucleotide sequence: TGTGCCAGCAGCCCCCGCGTGGGCTCCTACAATGAGCAGTTCTTC. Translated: CASSPRVGSYNEQFF.